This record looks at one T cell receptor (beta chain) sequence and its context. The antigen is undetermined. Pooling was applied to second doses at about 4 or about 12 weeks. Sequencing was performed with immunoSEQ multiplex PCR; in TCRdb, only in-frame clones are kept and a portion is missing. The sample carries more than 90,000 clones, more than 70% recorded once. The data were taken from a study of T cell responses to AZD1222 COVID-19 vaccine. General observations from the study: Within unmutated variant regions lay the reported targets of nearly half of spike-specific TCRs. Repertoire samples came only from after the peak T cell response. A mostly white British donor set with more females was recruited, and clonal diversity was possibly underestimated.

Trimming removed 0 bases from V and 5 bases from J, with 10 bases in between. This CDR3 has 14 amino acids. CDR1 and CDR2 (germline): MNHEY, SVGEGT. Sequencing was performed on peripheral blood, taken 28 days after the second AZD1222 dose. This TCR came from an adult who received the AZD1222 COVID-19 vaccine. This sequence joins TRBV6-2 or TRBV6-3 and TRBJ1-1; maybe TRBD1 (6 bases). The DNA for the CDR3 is TGTGCCAGCAGTTACTCCCAAACAGGGACTGAAGCTTTCTTT. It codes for CASSYSQTGTEAFF.